The 32 T cell receptor beta chains in this list originate from one sample, sequenced in a study of CD8+ T cells in alopecia areata. Extracted from the samples, RNA was reverse transcribed into cDNA to serve as the sequencing template. Here immunoSEQ multiplex PCR was the method, and the copy in TCRdb shows in-frame clones only, minus some. This sample has around 300,000 clones; approximately 60% occur once, and the top ten carry roughly 0.88%. This sample's treatment: oral pan-JAK inhibitor, 5-10 mg twice daily. The source was CD4+ T cells sorted from blood, collected between weeks 51 and 52, from a patient treated with tofacitinib. Receptors originate from a human donor with alopecia areata.

This chain joins TRBV2 and TRBJ2-7; D unresolved. Germline V lookup: CDR1 SNHLY, CDR2 FYNNEI. Between the trimmed V and J ends, which lost 4 bases and 6 bases, there was a span of 13 bases. There are 13 residues in the CDR3. CDR3 coding DNA: TGTGCCAGCAGTGGCCCTCGGAAGTCCGAGCAGTACTTC. Protein sequence: CASSGPRKSEQYF.

J is TRBJ2-2 and V is TRBV4-3; no clear D. V shed 3 bases and J shed 5 bases, with 7 bases lying between them. The length of the CDR3 is 13 residues. Germline CDR1 LGHNA, CDR2 YSLEER. The CDR3 sequence: CASSQLSTGELFF. The CDR3 nucleotides read TGCGCCAGCAGCCAGCTCAGTACCGGGGAGCTGTTTTTT.

V gene TRBV29-1 combines with J gene TRBJ2-1, with 7 bases lining up with TRBD1. Germline loops: CDR1 SQVTM, CDR2 ANQGSEA. V gave up 4 bases and J gave up 2 bases; unmatched junction bases: 5. The CDR3 is made up of 14 amino acids. The CDR3 reads CSVAVTGPYNEQFF. The CDR3 nucleotides read TGCAGCGTTGCCGTGACAGGGCCCTACAATGAGCAGTTCTTC.

This clone appeared a few times. This chain links TRBV7-9 with TRBJ1-5, with a weak D call TRBD1 (6 bases). CDR3 length: 15 amino acids. From germline, CDR1 is SEHNR and CDR2 FQNEAQ (reference sequence). V was shortened by 5 bases and J by 0 bases, with 11 bases between the two germline ends. The CDR3 reads CASSSGQHSNQPQHF. The CDR3 coding sequence is TGTGCCAGCAGCAGTGGACAGCATAGCAATCAGCCCCAGCATTTT.

The V and J genes are TRBV7-9 and TRBJ2-4; D remains unclear. Between the trimmed V and J ends, which lost 1 base and 7 bases, there was a span of 11 bases. The CDR3 sequence is 14 residues long. CDR1 is SEHNR, CDR2 FQNEAQ, per germline (reference sequence). The CDR3 spells CASSLDRMLNIQYF. The CDR3 bases are TGTGCCAGCAGCTTAGATCGGATGTTGAACATTCAGTACTTC.

The chain has TRBV5-1 and TRBJ2-6, with no clear D. The V and J ends lost 3 bases and 0 bases respectively, with 7 bases between them. Germline V lookup: CDR1 SGHRS, CDR2 YFSETQ. This CDR3 is built from 15 residues. The CDR3 DNA sequence: TGCGCCAGCAGCTCAGAAGGCTCTGGGGCCAACGTCCTGACTTTC. It yields the protein CASSSEGSGANVLTF.

This clone was counted many times. V gene TRBV5-1 combines with J gene TRBJ1-2; D may be TRBD1 (6 bases). The CDR3 runs 13 residues. Per germline, CDR1 SGHRS and CDR2 YFSETQ. The ends were cut back, 3 bases at V and 4 bases at J, with 10 bases in the middle. This CDR3 is CASSSQGFYGYTF. The CDR3 DNA is TGCGCCAGCAGCTCACAGGGTTTCTATGGCTACACCTTC.

The V call is TRBV7-6, the J call TRBJ2-2; the D is unclear. This CDR3 has 13 residues. Trimming took off 5 bases at V and 9 bases at J, with 13 bases between the two ends. Germline V CDR1 and CDR2: SGHVS, FNYEAQ. As DNA, the CDR3 is TGTGCCAGCAGCCTCACCCACTCCAGGGAGCTGTTTTTT. Its protein is CASSLTHSRELFF.

The chain carries TRBV6-5 and TRBJ1-6; 8 nucleotides agree with TRBD1. V dropped 6 bases and J dropped 9; count of bases not matched to a gene: 7. From germline, CDR1 is MNHEY and CDR2 SVGAGI. The CDR3 loop spans 14 amino acids. CDR3 coding DNA: TGTGCCAGCAGCCCGGACAGGGAAAGTTCACCCCTCCACTTT. Residues: CASSPDRESSPLHF.

CDR3 coding DNA: TGCAGCGTTGGGGGAGGGGGCAGGGAGACCCAGTACTTC. Translating it yields CSVGGGGRETQYF. V and J are TRBV29-1 and TRBJ2-5, with D perhaps being TRBD1 or TRBD2 (7 bases each). The germline V gene encodes CDR1 SQVTM and CDR2 ANQGSEA. This CDR3 has 13 residues. The germline V and J ends were trimmed by 4 bases and 5 bases, with 14 bases remaining between them.

There are a few counts of this clone. The chain has TRBV7-2 and TRBJ2-3; D possibly corresponds to TRBD1 (6 bases). This CDR3 spans 15 amino acids. Germline-derived CDR1 and CDR2 are SGHTA and FQGNSA. The germline V and J ends were trimmed by 2 bases and 1 base, with 10 bases remaining between them. The DNA of the CDR3 is TGTGCCAGCAGCTTAACGACAGGACGCACAGATACGCAGTATTTT. Encoded protein: CASSLTTGRTDTQYF. Looking up the rest from reference TRBV7-2 and TRBJ2-3 gives the full variable domain: GAGVSQSPSNKVTEKGKDVELRCDPISGHTALYWYRQSLGQGLEFLIYFQGNSAPDKSGLPSDRFSAERTGGSVSTLTIQRTQQEDSAVYLCASSLTTGRTDTQYFGPGTRLTVL.

A note on this clone: Other DNA sequences within the sample encode an identical CDR3. The rearrangement uses TRBV30 and TRBJ1-1, with D maybe TRBD1 (5 bases). V lost 1 base to trimming and J lost 3 bases, with 6 bases between them. Germline V gives CDR1 GTSNPN, CDR2 SVGIG (reference sequence). The CDR3 is 12 amino acids. The CDR3 loop is CAWSGGDTEAFF. As DNA, the CDR3 is TGTGCCTGGAGTGGGGGGGACACTGAAGCTTTCTTT. The full variable domain, its missing parts supplied by reference TRBV30 and TRBJ1-1, is SQTIHQWPATLVQPVGSPLSLECTVEGTSNPNLYWYRQAAGRGLQLLFYSVGIGQISSEVPQNLSASRPQDRQFILSSKKLLLSDSGFYLCAWSGGDTEAFFGQGTRLTVV.

A few counts support this clone. The CDR3 DNA is TGTGCCAGCAGTCGGTCTCAGGGTAGCAATCAGCCCCAGCATTTT. Translation gives CASSRSQGSNQPQHF. V and J are TRBV2 and TRBJ1-5, with a possible D match to TRBD1 (5 bases). Germline V CDR1 and CDR2: SNHLY, FYNNEI. The CDR3 has 15 amino acids. The germline V and J ends were trimmed by 5 bases and 0 bases, with 11 bases remaining between them.

The chain couples TRBV7-2 to TRBJ2-1, with 10 positions matching TRBD2. V gave up 7 bases and J gave up 7 bases; unmatched junction bases: 7. This CDR3 is built from 14 residues. The germline V gene has CDR1 SGHTA and CDR2 FQGNSA. DNA of the CDR3: TGTGCCAGCACCGGGACTAGCGCAATTAATGAGCAGTTCTTC. It is translated as CASTGTSAINEQFF.

This clone appeared a single time. The chain couples TRBV4-1 to TRBJ2-7; no definite D call. V lost 5 bases to trimming and J lost 7 bases, with 15 bases between them. Germline V CDR1 and CDR2: MGHRA, YSYEKL. The CDR3 is made up of 13 amino acids. CDR3 in amino acids: CASSTLLRREQYF. The DNA for the CDR3 is TGCGCCAGCAGCACTCTGCTAAGGAGAGAGCAGTACTTC.

J is TRBJ2-3 and V is TRBV29-1, with 8 bases identical to TRBD2. With V trimmed by 6 bases and J by 1 base, 9 bases remained unmatched. The CDR3 totals 15 residues. The germline V gene has CDR1 SQVTM and CDR2 ANQGSEA. The CDR3, as DNA: TGCAGCGTGACCTTAGCGGGGAAGGGCACAGATACGCAGTATTTT. Translating it yields CSVTLAGKGTDTQYF.

The chain is built from TRBV30 and TRBJ2-7, with D unresolved. There are 14 residues in the CDR3. Between the trimmed V and J ends, which lost 3 bases and 6 bases, there was a span of 18 bases. Germline CDR1 reads GTSNPN; CDR2 reads SVGIG (reference sequence). This CDR3 is CAWREVGRIVEQYF. In DNA, the CDR3 is TGTGCCTGGAGGGAAGTAGGGCGGATAGTCGAGCAGTACTTC.

The chain carries TRBV30 and TRBJ2-3; no clear D. V lost 5 bases, J lost 8 bases, and 8 bases lay in between. This CDR3 region has 10 residues. The germline CDR1 and CDR2 sequences are GTSNPN and SVGIG (reference sequence). Here the CDR3 reads CAWGSPTQYF. CDR3 bases: TGTGCCTGGGGTTCCCCTACGCAGTATTTT.

The J gene is TRBJ1-1, the V gene TRBV7-9, with D unresolved. The germline V gene encodes CDR1 SEHNR and CDR2 FQNEAQ (reference sequence). Between the trimmed V and J ends, which lost 5 bases and 8 bases, there was a span of 9 bases. There are 11 residues in the CDR3. CDR3: CASSPRSEAFF. The CDR3 region has the DNA TGTGCCAGCAGCCCCCGGTCGGAAGCTTTCTTT.

The chain carries TRBV29-1 and TRBJ1-1; D unresolved. Per the germline V gene, CDR1 is SQVTM and CDR2 is ANQGSEA. With 4 bases removed from V and 9 bases from J, the gap between germline ends came to 18 bases. The CDR3 is made up of 13 amino acids. The CDR3 DNA is TGCAGCGTTGCGCCAAAACTTAGCGAAAAAGCTTTCTTT. Translated, it gives CSVAPKLSEKAFF.

The chain joins TRBV30 to TRBJ1-2; 8 nucleotides match TRBD1. Germline lookup yields CDR1 GTSNPN and CDR2 SVGIG (reference sequence). The CDR3 runs to 14 residues. V trimming: 0 bases; J trimming: 7 bases; junction bases outside the gene matches: 7. The CDR3 coding sequence is TGTGCCTGGAGTGTAAACAGGGGGAGGACTGGCTACACCTTC. Translated: CAWSVNRGRTGYTF.

This clone was recorded at least ten times. This chain joins TRBV11-2 and TRBJ1-1; D gene uncertain. CDR3 length: 14 residues. Germline CDR1 SGHAT, CDR2 FQNNGV. Trimming pared 0 bases from V and 4 bases from J, leaving 9 bases between. The CDR3 DNA follows: TGTGCCAGCAGCTTAGAGTATGTGGGCACTGAAGCTTTCTTT. Encoded protein: CASSLEYVGTEAFF.

Comment on this clone: The junction differs from germline at one of its ends, possibly a read error. The chain couples TRBV29-1 to TRBJ2-4; D is uncertain. Germline CDR1 is SQVTM and CDR2 is ANQGSEA. The CDR3 is 10 residues long. The CDR3 loop reads CSVGMFGLFF. CDR3 in DNA: TGCAGCGTTGGAATGTTCGGTCTCTTTTTC.

This clone appeared once. J is TRBJ2-5 and V is TRBV6-6, with 7 bases matching TRBD1. J gave up 0 bases and V 6 bases, and 10 bases lay outside the gene matches. Germline assignment: CDR1 MNHNY and CDR2 SVGAGI (reference sequence). CDR3 length equals 16 residues. CDR3 region: CASSLEWDRDQETQYF. CDR3 DNA sequence: TGTGCCAGCAGCCTCGAGTGGGACAGAGACCAAGAGACCCAGTACTTC.

This sequence joins TRBV2 and TRBJ1-1; D not certain. V was shortened by 5 bases and J by 0 bases, with 7 bases between the two germline ends. CDR3 size: 13 residues. Germline V gives CDR1 SNHLY, CDR2 FYNNEI. CDR3 nucleotides: TGTGCCAGCAGTAGGCTACTGAACACTGAAGCTTTCTTT. Its translation: CASSRLLNTEAFF. Complete variable domain (other parts from reference TRBV2 and TRBJ1-1): EPEVTQTPSHQVTQMGQEVILRCVPISNHLYFYWYRQILGQKVEFLVSFYNNEISEKSEIFDDQFSVERPDGSNFTLKIRSTKLEDSAMYFCASSRLLNTEAFFGQGTRLTVV.

This chain uses TRBV11-2 with TRBJ2-1; D gene ambiguous. There are 14 residues in the CDR3. Germline CDR1 reads SGHAT; CDR2 reads FQNNGV. V gave up 3 bases and J gave up 6 bases, with 12 bases separating them. CDR3 sequence (DNA): TGTGCCAGCAGCTTTAGCCTAGATATCAATGAGCAGTTCTTC. Encoded protein: CASSFSLDINEQFF.

The chain couples TRBV7-9 to TRBJ1-2, with TRBD1 matching over 7 bases. V shed 5 bases, J shed 3 bases, and the junction held 3 bases outside the gene matches. Germline CDR1 reads SEHNR; CDR2 reads FQNEAQ (reference sequence). The CDR3 runs 13 residues. The CDR3 DNA reads as TGTGCCAGCAGCCTTACAGGGGACTATGGCTACACCTTC. Protein: CASSLTGDYGYTF.

The V and J genes are TRBV30 and TRBJ1-1, with D perhaps TRBD1 (5 bases). Germline-derived CDR1 and CDR2 are GTSNPN and SVGIG (reference sequence). The CDR3 has 12 amino acids. Trimming took 4 bases from V and 9 from J, leaving 15 bases between them. In nucleotides, the CDR3 is TGTGCCTGGACCCCTGGGGGGATCCAAGCTTTCTTT. Its protein product is CAWTPGGIQAFF.

This clone showed up just a few times. The junction differs from germline at one of its ends, possibly a read error. The chain links TRBV20-1 to TRBJ2-4; D remains unclear. CDR3 size: 10 residues. Germline V gene lookup returns CDR1 DFQATT and CDR2 SNEGSKA (reference sequence). Here the CDR3 DNA reads TGCAGTGCTAGAGGAGAGGCGGAACTCTTC. Translating gives CSARGEAELF.

This clone was seen a few times. V is TRBV29-1 and J is TRBJ2-1, with no clear D. There are 10 residues in the CDR3. The germline CDR1 and CDR2 sequences are SQVTM and ANQGSEA. V was cut by 4 bases and J by 10 bases, with 8 bases left in between. The CDR3 loop reads CSVVFYEQFF. The DNA for the CDR3 is TGCAGCGTTGTATTCTACGAGCAGTTCTTC.

This clone was observed a few times. The V call is TRBV14, the J call TRBJ1-1; 7 bases map to TRBD1. V dropped 1 base and J dropped 1; count of bases not matched to a gene: 0. Germline V lookup: CDR1 SGHDN, CDR2 FVKESK. The CDR3 runs 14 residues. The CDR3 nucleotides read TGTGCCAGCAGCCAAGGACAGGGGAACACTGAAGCTTTCTTT. Its translation: CASSQGQGNTEAFF.

In its sample, this clone was seen a few times. The chain uses TRBV12-5 and TRBJ2-3; D possibly corresponds to TRBD2 (5 bases). Trimming cost V 9 bases and J 0 bases, with 13 bases left between them. Germline V gene data show CDR1 as LGHNT and CDR2 as FRNRAP. The CDR3 loop spans 14 amino acids. CDR3 nucleotides: TGTGCTAGCGGACTTTTCACTAGCACAGATACGCAGTATTTT. Encoded protein: CASGLFTSTDTQYF.